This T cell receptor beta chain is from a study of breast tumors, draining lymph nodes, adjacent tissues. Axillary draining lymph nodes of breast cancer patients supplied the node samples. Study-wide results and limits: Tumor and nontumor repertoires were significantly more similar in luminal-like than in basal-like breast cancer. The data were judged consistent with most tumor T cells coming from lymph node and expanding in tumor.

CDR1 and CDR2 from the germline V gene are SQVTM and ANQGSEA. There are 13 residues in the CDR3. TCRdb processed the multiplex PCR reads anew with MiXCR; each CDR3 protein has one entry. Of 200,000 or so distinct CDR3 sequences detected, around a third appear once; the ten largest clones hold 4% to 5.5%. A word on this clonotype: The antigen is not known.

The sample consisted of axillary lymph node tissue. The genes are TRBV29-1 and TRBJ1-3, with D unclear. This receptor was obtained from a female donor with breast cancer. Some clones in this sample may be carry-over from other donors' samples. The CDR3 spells CIIKVGSGNTIYF. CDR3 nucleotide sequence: TGCATCATTAAGGTCGGATCTGGAAACACCATATATTTT.